This note documents a single T cell receptor beta chain sequence. Its specificity is unknown. Researchers used the Oncomine TCR Beta short-read assay to sequence DNA from cultured CD4+ T cells. Via MiXCR, TCRdb re-called the PCR reads, giving one row per CDR3 protein. Of 7,500 to 9,000 distinct CDR3 sequences in the sample, roughly 18% were seen once. The sample originates from a study of vaccination and CD4 T cells after COVID-19. Study details: The study collected post-vaccine samples a median 72 days after dose two, with a range of 14 to 241. Each of the control cultures got a CEFX pool, an HIV-1 Nef pool, or no peptide. Study-level results: Convalescent patients' vaccine-specific clones were spike mono-reactive in 304 of 307 cases.

The treatment here: roughly ten-day PBMC culture with coronavirus spike peptide pools or control peptides (ViraFEST assay). Dates of positive PCR ran from March to December 2020, before US Alpha, Beta and Delta variants. The receptor comes from a human donor who had recovered from COVID-19. The sequenced sample was CD4+ T cells from blood, cultured in vitro, obtained after SARS-CoV-2 vaccination.

CDR3 nucleotide sequence: TGTGCCAGCTCTCCAGGGTGGAATGAGCCCCAGCATTTT. It encodes CASSPGWNEPQHF. V usage is TRBV18 and J usage is TRBJ1-5; D perhaps matches TRBD1 (5 bases). The CDR3 is 13 residues long. The germline V gene encodes CDR1 KGHSH and CDR2 LQKENI. V lost 6 bases and J 8 bases, leaving 14 bases between the germline ends.